This TCR beta chain appears in the sequencing data of a study of T cell responses to AZD1222 COVID-19 vaccine. The study's findings and limits: Only a handful of AZD1222 recipients, five to seven in all, had baseline seropositivity. There were repertoire samples only from the period after the peak T cell response.

The CDR3 consists of 16 residues. CDR1 is SGHKS, CDR2 YYEKEE, per germline (reference sequence). Trimming stripped 1 base from V and 2 bases from J, with 13 bases between. As concerns this clone: Its matching antigen is unknown.

The table came from immunoSEQ multiplex PCR; TCRdb's copy has only in-frame clones and leaves some out. This table has 95,000 to 150,000 clones, around 90% appearing once. This sequence originates from an adult in good health. The starting material was peripheral blood, obtained on day 0 of AZD1222 vaccination. This chain connects TRBV5-5 to TRBJ1-5; D is ambiguous. In DNA, the CDR3 is TGTGCCAGCAGCTTGCACAGCAGGCGGGGCAATCAGCCCCAGCATTTT. This sequence encodes CASSLHSRRGNQPQHF. The complete variable domain, with remaining parts taken from reference TRBV5-5 and TRBJ1-5, reads DAGVTQSPTHLIKTRGQQVTLRCSPISGHKSVSWYQQVLGQGPQFIFQYYEKEERGRGNFPDRFSARQFPNYSSELNVNALLLGDSALYLCASSLHSRRGNQPQHFGDGTRLSIL.